This passage covers 32 T cell receptor beta chains from one sample sequenced in a study of blood T cell repertoires in COVID-19. Sequenced by immunoSEQ multiplex PCR; TCRdb stores in-frame clones only, minus some. The repertoire consists of about 110,000 clones, with about nine tenths occurring once and the leading ten covering over 2%. The specimen was peripheral blood. Source of these receptors: a human donor in a cohort sampled during active COVID-19.

Points on this clone: A junction boundary mismatches the germline segment, possibly from a read error. The chain carries TRBV6-5 and TRBJ2-1; 9 positions agree with TRBD1. The germline CDR1 and CDR2 sequences are MNHEY and SVGAGI. CDR3 size: 13 residues. The CDR3 nucleotides are TGTGCCAGCAGTTACTCGCCGGGACAGGGTACGATCTTC. This gives the protein CASSYSPGQGTIF.

This chain uses TRBV7-2 with TRBJ2-7, with 7 nucleotides matching TRBD1. J was trimmed by 3 bases and V by 2 bases; bases with no gene match: 1. Germline CDR1 and CDR2: SGHTA and FQGNSA. The CDR3 loop spans 13 amino acids. CDR3 DNA: TGTGCCAGCAGCTTAAACAGGGGCTACGAGCAGTACTTC. This encodes CASSLNRGYEQYF.

This chain links TRBV5-6 with TRBJ2-7, with a weak D call TRBD2 (6 bases). CDR1 is SGHDT, CDR2 YYEEEE, per germline. The ends were cut back, 4 bases at V and 0 bases at J, with 14 bases in the middle. The CDR3 contains 15 residues. The CDR3 spells CASSLLAGSSYEQYF. The CDR3 nucleotides read TGTGCCAGCAGCCTCCTCGCGGGGAGCTCCTACGAGCAGTACTTC. Combining the CDR3 with reference TRBV5-6 and TRBJ2-7 gives the whole variable domain DAGVTQSPTHLIKTRGQQVTLRCSPKSGHDTVSWYQQALGQGPQFIFQYYEEEERQRGNFPDRFSGHQFPNYSSELNVNALLLGDSALYLCASSLLAGSSYEQYFGPGTRLTVT.

V is TRBV6-6 and J is TRBJ2-1, with a possible D match to TRBD2 (6 bases). With 6 bases removed from V and 6 bases from J, the gap between germline ends came to 12 bases. Germline V gene sequence: CDR1 MNHNY, CDR2 SVGAGI (reference sequence). The CDR3 length is 13 residues. The CDR3 sequence is CASSPLASNEQFF. The CDR3 bases are TGTGCCAGCAGCCCCCTAGCGTCCAATGAGCAGTTCTTC.

This rearrangement joins TRBV4-1 to TRBJ2-5; D may be TRBD2 (6 bases). CDR3 length: 17 residues. V was pared by 0 bases and J by 5 bases, with 19 bases between. Germline V gene lookup returns CDR1 MGHRA and CDR2 YSYEKL. Here the CDR3 reads CASSQESLIGGFETQYF. In nucleotides, the CDR3 is TGCGCCAGCAGCCAAGAATCGCTTATTGGGGGGTTTGAGACCCAGTACTTC.

This clone has just a few counts. The J gene is TRBJ2-1, the V gene TRBV6-1, with D tentatively TRBD1 (5 bases). Germline V gene data show CDR1 as MNHNS and CDR2 as SASEGT. V gave up 2 bases and J gave up 0 bases, with 8 bases separating them. The CDR3 is 15 amino acids. The CDR3 DNA sequence: TGTGCCAGCAGTGAAAGGGGCGACTCCTACAATGAGCAGTTCTTC. Its protein product is CASSERGDSYNEQFF.

This clone was seen a few times. This chain connects TRBV19 to TRBJ1-5; weak D call: TRBD1 (5 bases). Germline assignment: CDR1 LNHDA and CDR2 SQIVND (reference sequence). CDR3 length: 11 residues. The CDR3 loop reads CAGGGWQPQHF. CDR3 nucleotides: TGTGCGGGGGGAGGTTGGCAGCCCCAGCATTTT. Together with reference TRBV19 and TRBJ1-5, the CDR3 gives the full variable domain: DGGITQSPKYLFRKEGQNVTLSCEQNLNHDAMYWYRQDPGQGLRLIYYSQIVNDFQKGDIAEGYSVSREKKESFPLTVTSAQKNPTAFYLCAGGGWQPQHFGDGTRLSIL.

The J gene is TRBJ1-1, the V gene TRBV27; perhaps TRBD1 as D (6 bases). Germline values: CDR1 MNHEY, CDR2 SMNVEV (reference sequence). The CDR3 length is 14 residues. Trimming removed 6 bases at V and 1 base at J, with 12 bases between. CDR3 sequence (DNA): TGTGCCAGCAGGATAGAGACAGGGAACACTGAAGCTTTCTTT. This sequence encodes CASRIETGNTEAFF.

The rearrangement links TRBV28 to TRBJ2-6; 7 bases match TRBD1. The CDR3 runs to 16 residues. V shed 3 bases, J shed 4 bases, and the junction held 6 bases outside the gene matches. Germline CDR1 reads MDHEN; CDR2 reads SYDVKM. The CDR3 here is CASSFPRQGGANVLTF. In DNA, the CDR3 is TGTGCCAGCAGTTTTCCCCGACAGGGAGGGGCCAACGTCCTGACTTTC.

The chain joins TRBV28 to TRBJ1-1, with 10 bases fitting TRBD1. Per the germline V gene, CDR1 is MDHEN and CDR2 is SYDVKM. This CDR3 contains 15 residues. V trimming: 2 bases; J trimming: 7 bases; junction bases outside the gene matches: 7. The CDR3 reads CASSLGTGAVGEAFF. The CDR3, as DNA: TGTGCCAGCAGTTTAGGGACAGGGGCGGTCGGTGAAGCTTTCTTT. Together with reference TRBV28 and TRBJ1-1, the CDR3 gives the full variable domain: DVKVTQSSRYLVKRTGEKVFLECVQDMDHENMFWYRQDPGLGLRLIYFSYDVKMKEKGDIPEGYSVSREKKERFSLILESASTNQTSMYLCASSLGTGAVGEAFFGQGTRLTVV.

This chain links TRBV28 with TRBJ2-4; D perhaps matches TRBD2 (5 bases). From germline, CDR1 is MDHEN and CDR2 SYDVKM. The V end lost 7 bases, the J end lost 0 bases, and 13 bases lay between the germline ends. CDR3 length equals 15 residues. The CDR3 DNA sequence: TGTGCCAGCACTGGGAGCCGAGTAGCCAAAAACATTCAGTACTTC. This sequence encodes CASTGSRVAKNIQYF.

J is TRBJ2-1 and V is TRBV2; 7 positions agree with TRBD2. Looked up from germline, CDR1 is SNHLY and CDR2 is FYNNEI. J lost 0 bases, V lost 5 bases, and 7 bases had no gene match. This CDR3 is built from 16 residues. The CDR3 region is CASSPPQRGSYNEQFF. The CDR3 DNA reads TGTGCCAGCAGTCCGCCCCAGCGGGGCTCCTACAATGAGCAGTTCTTC.

The chain recombines TRBV6-2 or TRBV6-3 with TRBJ1-5; perhaps TRBD1 as D (5 bases). The CDR3 length is 15 residues. Germline loops: CDR1 MNHEY, CDR2 SVGEGT. The V end was cut by 0 bases, the J end by 7 bases, with 13 bases between. CDR3 sequence: CASSYSTGGGQPQHF. The CDR3 DNA sequence: TGTGCCAGCAGTTACTCGACGGGGGGAGGGCAGCCCCAGCATTTT.

The chain employs TRBV28 and TRBJ2-3; TRBD1 aligns across 8 bases. The CDR3 length is 16 residues. CDR1 is MDHEN, CDR2 SYDVKM, per germline. V was clipped by 6 bases and J by 4 bases; unmatched bases: 12. The CDR3 loop reads CASRRVGDRLSDTQYF. DNA of the CDR3: TGTGCCAGCAGGCGGGTCGGGGACAGGTTGTCAGATACGCAGTATTTT.

The gene calls are TRBV27 and TRBJ1-1; 10 bases match TRBD1. V shed 5 bases and J 4 bases; nucleotides not matched to a gene: 10. The germline CDR1 and CDR2 sequences are MNHEY and SMNVEV (reference sequence). The CDR3 covers 16 residues. CDR3 DNA: TGTGCCAGCAGTAGTCGTCCGACAGGGGGCGTCACTGAAGCTTTCTTT. It is translated as CASSSRPTGGVTEAFF.

The CDR3 loop reads CASSLGQGDGYTF. In nucleotides, the CDR3 is TGTGCCAGCAGTTTAGGGCAGGGGGACGGCTACACCTTC. This sequence joins TRBV28 and TRBJ1-2, with TRBD1 matching over 7 bases. The V and J ends lost 2 bases and 8 bases, in that order; junction bases with no gene match: 5. Germline CDR1 reads MDHEN; CDR2 reads SYDVKM. The CDR3 loop spans 13 amino acids.

V and J are TRBV5-1 and TRBJ2-5, with 9 bases lining up with TRBD1. Looked up from germline, CDR1 is SGHRS and CDR2 is YFSETQ. Germline trimming cut 1 base from V and 5 bases from J; bases unmatched to any gene: 6. The CDR3 loop spans 15 amino acids. The CDR3 region is CASSLTGGFVETQYF. CDR3 nucleotides: TGCGCCAGCAGCTTGACAGGGGGCTTTGTGGAGACCCAGTACTTC.

The V gene is TRBV21-1, the J gene TRBJ2-3; the table's D gene call, TRBD1, was not cross checked with the DNA. TRBV21-1 has pseudogene status. CDR3 length: 19 amino acids. The CDR3 sequence is CASSKSGQVAEAGTDTQYF. The CDR3 DNA sequence: TGTGCCAGCAGCAAATCGGGACAGGTGGCAGAGGCTGGCACAGATACGCAGTATTTT.

The J gene is TRBJ1-5, the V gene TRBV7-9, with TRBD1 identical over 9 bases. CDR3 length equals 14 residues. The germline gives CDR1 SEHNR, CDR2 FQNEAQ (reference sequence). J lost 6 bases, V lost 3 bases, and 3 bases had no gene match. In nucleotides, the CDR3 is TGTGCCAGCAGCTTGGGACAGGGCGGTCAGCCCCAGCATTTT. This gives the protein CASSLGQGGQPQHF.

The J gene is TRBJ1-2, the V gene TRBV12-3 or TRBV12-4; D remains ambiguous. The CDR3 runs to 13 residues. Trimming took 6 bases from V and 10 from J, leaving 18 bases between them. CDR3 region: CASSELVKLAYTF. The DNA for the CDR3 is TGTGCCAGCAGCGAACTAGTTAAGCTCGCCTACACCTTC.

This chain joins TRBV27 and TRBJ2-1, with a tentative D call TRBD1 (6 bases). The V end was cut by 4 bases, the J end by 0 bases, with 13 bases between. The CDR3 is made up of 16 amino acids. Looked up from germline, CDR1 is MNHEY and CDR2 is SMNVEV (reference sequence). This CDR3 is CASSWDILSSYNEQFF. CDR3 in DNA: TGTGCCAGCAGTTGGGACATCCTTAGCTCCTACAATGAGCAGTTCTTC.

This chain joins TRBV28 and TRBJ1-4; TRBD1 matches at 8 bases. V shed 7 bases and J 3 bases; nucleotides not matched to a gene: 4. The CDR3 runs 14 residues. Germline values: CDR1 MDHEN, CDR2 SYDVKM. CDR3 amino acids: CASTTTGANEKLFF. CDR3 in DNA: TGTGCCAGCACCACGACAGGGGCTAATGAAAAACTGTTTTTT. Drawing the rest from reference TRBV28 and TRBJ1-4, the complete variable domain is DVKVTQSSRYLVKRTGEKVFLECVQDMDHENMFWYRQDPGLGLRLIYFSYDVKMKEKGDIPEGYSVSREKKERFSLILESASTNQTSMYLCASTTTGANEKLFFGSGTQLSVL.

This clone came up once. As DNA, the CDR3 is TGTGCCAGCTCACCAAAGGGGGACGGCCAAAAAGGGAGCCAGTACTTC. It is translated as CASSPKGDGQKGSQYF. The chain joins TRBV18 to TRBJ2-5, with D perhaps TRBD1 (6 bases). V lost 2 bases and J 10 bases, leaving 23 bases between the germline ends. The CDR3 totals 16 residues. From germline, CDR1 is KGHSH and CDR2 LQKENI.

The chain is built from TRBV20-1 and TRBJ2-7; weak D call: TRBD1 (5 bases). The CDR3 has 13 amino acids. Trimming stripped 3 bases from V and 4 bases from J, with 13 bases between. Germline CDR1 reads DFQATT; CDR2 reads SNEGSKA (reference sequence). The CDR3 bases are TGCAGTGCTAGTGGGGCGAACAAGTACGAGCAGTACTTC. Protein product: CSASGANKYEQYF.

This chain links TRBV4-1 with TRBJ2-3; 10 nucleotides match TRBD1. Germline-derived CDR1 and CDR2 are MGHRA and YSYEKL. The junction had 7 bases not matched to a gene; V was cut back by 3 bases and J by 4 bases. The CDR3 sequence is 16 residues long. Here the CDR3 DNA reads TGCGCCAGCAGCCACCGACAGGGGGCTAGCGCAGATACGCAGTATTTT. Its translation is CASSHRQGASADTQYF.

The chain has TRBV27 and TRBJ2-7; 10 bases map to TRBD1. V shed 5 bases, J shed 3 bases, and the junction held 4 bases outside the gene matches. The CDR3 is 14 amino acids. Germline CDR1 is MNHEY and CDR2 is SMNVEV (reference sequence). CDR3 residues: CASSPGTGVYEQYF. The CDR3 DNA follows: TGTGCCAGCAGTCCCGGGACAGGGGTCTACGAGCAGTACTTC.

V and J are TRBV15 and TRBJ1-1; perhaps TRBD1 as D (5 bases). Germline V gene sequence: CDR1 LNHNV, CDR2 YYDKDF (reference sequence). V lost 5 bases and J lost 6, with 13 bases in between. The CDR3 is 13 residues long. This CDR3 reads CATSPGRRAEAFF. The DNA for the CDR3 is TGTGCCACCAGCCCAGGGAGGAGGGCTGAAGCTTTCTTT.

The chain recombines TRBV10-3 with TRBJ2-1, with a possible D match to TRBD2 (5 bases). CDR3 length: 15 residues. The V end lost 3 bases, the J end lost 4 bases, and 13 bases lay between the germline ends. Germline V lookup: CDR1 ENHRY, CDR2 SYGVKD. Written as DNA, the CDR3 is TGTGCCATCAGTGACCCGGGATCCTTTTACAATGAGCAGTTCTTC. Amino acids: CAISDPGSFYNEQFF.

This clone turned up a few times. The genes are TRBV27 and TRBJ1-4, with a tentative D call TRBD1 (5 bases). Germline CDR1 and CDR2: MNHEY and SMNVEV (reference sequence). V lost 3 bases to trimming and J lost 8 bases, with 7 bases between them. The CDR3 loop spans 12 amino acids. The DNA for the CDR3 is TGTGCCAGCAGTTTGGAGGGGGAAAAACTGTTTTTT. This codes for CASSLEGEKLFF.

This rearrangement joins TRBV28 to TRBJ1-4; TRBD1 matches at 11 bases. The germline CDR1 and CDR2 sequences are MDHEN and SYDVKM. Unmatched junction bases numbered 6, after V lost 5 bases and J lost 4 bases. The CDR3 length is 16 residues. CDR3 protein: CASSGQGAWDNEKLFF. For the CDR3, the DNA is TGTGCCAGCAGTGGACAGGGGGCGTGGGATAATGAAAAACTGTTTTTT.

V and J are TRBV3-1 (or the pseudogene TRBV3-2) and TRBJ2-7; D gene unclear. CDR1 is LGHDT, CDR2 YNNKEL, per germline (reference sequence). V lost 4 bases to trimming and J lost 6 bases, with 10 bases between them. This CDR3 has 12 residues. CDR3 protein: CASSLAAREQYF. CDR3 nucleotide sequence: TGTGCCAGCAGCCTCGCAGCGCGCGAGCAGTACTTC.

This chain connects TRBV18 to TRBJ2-1; no definite D call. The V and J ends lost 6 bases and 3 bases respectively, with 12 bases between them. This CDR3 spans 14 amino acids. Germline V gives CDR1 KGHSH, CDR2 LQKENI. This CDR3 is CASSTATDYNEQFF. In DNA, the CDR3 is TGTGCCAGCTCCACAGCTACGGACTACAATGAGCAGTTCTTC.